This T cell receptor beta chain stems from a study of siplizumab effects on memory and regulatory T cells. Study findings and constraints: Proliferating siplizumab-culture Tregs lacked confirmation of suppressive function. Apparently key alloresponse contributors, naive T cells also seemed more diverse than memory cells.

Germline CDR1 SGHRS, CDR2 YFSETQ. CDR3 size: 15 residues. Trimming removed 5 bases from V and 5 bases from J; junction bases left unmatched: 8. Data came from immunoSEQ multiplex PCR; TCRdb stores just in-frame clones and leaves some out. This table has approximately 56,000 clones, about 98% appearing once. With regard to this clone: What it binds is not known.

Sequences were obtained from naive CD8+ T cells sorted from blood. The source is a human donor in good health. V gene TRBV5-1 combines with J gene TRBJ2-1, with 9 bases identical to TRBD2. CDR3 DNA: TGCGCCAGCAGTATCCCAGCGGGAGGCAACAATGAGCAGTTCTTC. Its translation is CASSIPAGGNNEQFF.